Below, one T cell receptor (beta chain) is given with its context. The record originates from a study of blood T cell repertoires in COVID-19. Germline V lookup: CDR1 MGHDK, CDR2 SYGVNS. Trimming cost V 6 bases and J 4 bases, with 12 bases left between them. This CDR3 is built from 14 residues. TCRdb keeps only in-frame clones here, not all; method: immunoSEQ multiplex PCR. The sample yields under 75,000 clones, roughly 88% seen once. Sequenced material: peripheral blood. The TCR originated in a woman older than 75 with active COVID-19. The chain couples TRBV25-1 to TRBJ1-4; perhaps TRBD1 as D (5 bases). The chain's CDR3 is CASSPGLSNEKLFF. The DNA for the CDR3 is TGTGCCAGCAGCCCGGGACTAAGTAATGAAAAACTGTTTTTT.